The 6 T cell receptor beta chains given below trace back to one sample, sequenced in a study of blood T cell repertoires in COVID-19 (TCRdb year 2020). The library was produced with the immunoSEQ multiplex PCR assay. The table comes from immuneACCESS by way of TCRdb, which keeps in-frame sequences with V and J called. Part of the clones is missing from these tables; in studies checked, under half for an unresolved V gene and the rest for unknown reasons. The sample table lists more than 95,000 clones, roughly 74% of them with a count of one. The top ten hold 5.5% of the sample. The source material was peripheral blood. The receptor source for this set is a man in his 60s with acute or convalescent COVID-19.

A remark on this clone: With a much larger clone just one base away, this may be a read error. This chain connects TRBV9 to TRBJ2-2; 11 positions match TRBD1. Germline V gives CDR1 SGDLS, CDR2 YYNGEE. The CDR3 is made up of 17 amino acids. The chain's CDR3 is CASSAGTGGLDTRELFF. The CDR3 DNA follows: TGTGCCAGCAGCGCCGGGACAGGGGGACTAGACACCAGGGAGCTGTTTTTT.

The genes are TRBV7-3 and TRBJ1-1, with D possibly being TRBD1 (5 bases). V was cut by 5 bases and J by 6 bases, with 19 bases left in between. Germline loops: CDR1 SGHTA, CDR2 FQGTGA. The CDR3 runs 15 residues. The CDR3 region is CASSPFGQGQSEAFF. The DNA of the CDR3 is TGTGCCAGCAGCCCTTTTGGGCAGGGTCAATCTGAAGCTTTCTTT.

The chain employs TRBV5-1 and TRBJ1-1; no firm D call. The germline V gene encodes CDR1 SGHRS and CDR2 YFSETQ. This CDR3 is 16 amino acids long. V was clipped by 4 bases and J by 4 bases, with 20 bases between them. The CDR3 DNA is TGCGCCAGCAGCACCGGAGGCACAACGAAGGGCACTGAAGCTTTCTTT. Its protein is CASSTGGTTKGTEAFF.

This clone was seen once. The J gene is TRBJ1-1, the V gene TRBV7-8; D possibly corresponds to TRBD1 (6 bases). V lost 6 bases and J 1 base, leaving 12 bases between the germline ends. Germline V lookup: CDR1 SGHVS, CDR2 FQNEAQ. The CDR3 is 14 amino acids. The CDR3 coding sequence is TGTGCCAGCAGGTCCGGGACACAGAACACTGAAGCTTTCTTT. It specifies CASRSGTQNTEAFF.

V gene TRBV7-2 combines with J gene TRBJ1-5, with TRBD1 matching 7 bases. Looked up from germline, CDR1 is SGHTA and CDR2 is FQGNSA. V dropped 1 base and J dropped 7; count of bases not matched to a gene: 4. CDR3 length: 14 amino acids. The chain's CDR3 is CASSLVRGAQPQHF. In DNA, the CDR3 is TGTGCCAGCAGCTTAGTCAGGGGGGCACAGCCCCAGCATTTT.

This clone was picked up one time. The rearrangement links TRBV18 to TRBJ1-6; 9 bases are a match to TRBD1. The junction had 7 bases not matched to a gene; V was cut back by 6 bases and J by 7 bases. CDR1 and CDR2 from the germline V gene are KGHSH and LQKENI. The CDR3 length is 15 residues. The CDR3 DNA reads as TGTGCCAGCTCGTCCGGGACAGGGAGGAATTCACCCCTCCACTTT. This sequence encodes CASSSGTGRNSPLHF.